The source of this T cell receptor (beta chain) is a study of blood T cell repertoires in COVID-19. Study background: The samples span acute and convalescent COVID-19 from the United States, Italy and Spain.

Repertoires were generated with immunoSEQ multiplex PCR, while TCRdb's copy carries only in-frame clones and drops some. This sample yields about 140,000 clones, of which approximately 80% are seen a single time; 6% belongs to the top ten. The sequence derives from a woman aged 45-65 years who had recovered from COVID-19. The sequencing input was PBMCs or T cells enriched from blood (not recorded which).

CDR3 nucleotide sequence: TGTGCCAGCAGTACAGGGATTGATTATGGCTACACCTTC. Translation: CASSTGIDYGYTF. The chain joins TRBV28 to TRBJ1-2, with D possibly matching TRBD1 (6 bases). Trimming shortened V by 5 bases and J by 5 bases, and 12 bases separated the two germline ends. CDR1 and CDR2 (germline): MDHEN, SYDVKM. The CDR3 spans 13 residues.